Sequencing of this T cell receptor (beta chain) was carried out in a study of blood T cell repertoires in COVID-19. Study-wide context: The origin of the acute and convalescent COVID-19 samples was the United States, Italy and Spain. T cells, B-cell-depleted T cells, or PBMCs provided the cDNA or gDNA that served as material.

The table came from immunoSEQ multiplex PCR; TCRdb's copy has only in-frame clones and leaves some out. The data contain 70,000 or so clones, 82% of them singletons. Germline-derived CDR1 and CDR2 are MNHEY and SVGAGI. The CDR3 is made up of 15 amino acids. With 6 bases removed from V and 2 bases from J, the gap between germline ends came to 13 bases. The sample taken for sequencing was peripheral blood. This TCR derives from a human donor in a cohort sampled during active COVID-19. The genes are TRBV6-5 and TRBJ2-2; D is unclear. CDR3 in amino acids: CASRVPGLNTGELFF. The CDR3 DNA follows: TGTGCCAGCAGAGTTCCGGGTCTTAACACCGGGGAGCTGTTTTTT.